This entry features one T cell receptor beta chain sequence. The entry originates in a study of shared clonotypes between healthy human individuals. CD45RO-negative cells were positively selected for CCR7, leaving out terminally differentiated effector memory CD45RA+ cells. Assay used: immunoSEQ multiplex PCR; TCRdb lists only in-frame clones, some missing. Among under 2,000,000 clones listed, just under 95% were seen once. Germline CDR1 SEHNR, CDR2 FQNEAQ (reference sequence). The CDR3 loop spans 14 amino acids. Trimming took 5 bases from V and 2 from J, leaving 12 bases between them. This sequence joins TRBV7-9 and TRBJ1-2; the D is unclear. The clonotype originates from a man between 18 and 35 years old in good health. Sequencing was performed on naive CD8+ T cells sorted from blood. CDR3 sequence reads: CASSPRSGNYGYTF. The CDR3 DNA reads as TGTGCCAGCAGCCCCCGGTCCGGCAACTATGGCTACACCTTC.